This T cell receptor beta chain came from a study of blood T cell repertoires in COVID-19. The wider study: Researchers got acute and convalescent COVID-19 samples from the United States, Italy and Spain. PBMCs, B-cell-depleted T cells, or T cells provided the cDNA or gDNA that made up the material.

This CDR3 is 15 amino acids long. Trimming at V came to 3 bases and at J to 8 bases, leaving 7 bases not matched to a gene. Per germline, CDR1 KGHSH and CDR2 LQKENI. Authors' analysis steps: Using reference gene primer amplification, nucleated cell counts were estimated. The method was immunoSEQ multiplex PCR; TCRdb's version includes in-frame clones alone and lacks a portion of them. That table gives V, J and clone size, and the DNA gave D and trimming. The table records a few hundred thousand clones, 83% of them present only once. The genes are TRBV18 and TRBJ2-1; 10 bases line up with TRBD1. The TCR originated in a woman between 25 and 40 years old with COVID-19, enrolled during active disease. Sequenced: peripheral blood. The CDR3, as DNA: TGTGCCAGCTCACCGGGACAGGGGCCTGGGGATGAGCAGTTCTTC. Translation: CASSPGQGPGDEQFF.